One and the same sample provided the 28 T cell receptor beta chains below, sequenced in a study of vaccination and CD4 T cells after COVID-19. Treatment: approximately 11-day PBMC culture with coronavirus spike peptide pools or control peptides (ViraFEST assay). Sequence data for DNA of cultured CD4+ T cells were generated by the Oncomine TCR Beta short-read assay. TCRdb reprocessed the PCR reads via MiXCR and lists one record per CDR3 protein. The sample holds around 12,000 distinct CDR3 sequences, 45% seen once. No antigen has been identified for these receptors. The material sequenced was CD4+ T cells from blood, cultured in vitro, taken after SARS-CoV-2 vaccination. The receptors were sampled from a human donor who had recovered from COVID-19.

This clonotype has only a few counts. The rearrangement joins TRBV19 to TRBJ1-5, with 7 bases fitting TRBD1. Germline assignment: CDR1 LNHDA and CDR2 SQIVND (reference sequence). This CDR3 spans 16 amino acids. Losses at the gene ends were 3 bases for V and 2 bases for J; bases not matched to a gene: 7. This CDR3 is CASSIIWTGRNQPQHF. The CDR3 region has the DNA TGTGCCAGTAGTATTATTTGGACAGGACGCAATCAGCCCCAGCATTTT.

The chain combines TRBV15 with TRBJ2-1; 14 bases align to TRBD2. Germline-derived CDR1 and CDR2 are LNHNV and YYDKDF (reference sequence). V lost 0 bases to trimming and J lost 9 bases; unmatched junction nucleotides: 10. This CDR3 spans 18 amino acids. The CDR3 DNA reads TGTGCCACCAGCAGAGATAGACTAGCGGGAGGGCCGAGGTCTGAGCAGTTCTTC. It is translated as CATSRDRLAGGPRSEQFF.

The J gene is TRBJ2-1, the V gene TRBV5-1; D may be TRBD1 (5 bases). Germline-derived CDR1 and CDR2 are SGHRS and YFSETQ. The CDR3 length is 15 residues. V lost 5 bases and J lost 2, with 14 bases in between. The CDR3 loop is CASRVPGSTYNEQFF. In DNA form, the CDR3 reads TGCGCCAGCAGAGTTCCAGGGTCTACCTACAATGAGCAGTTCTTC.

A few counts support this clonotype. The rearrangement uses TRBV4-1 and TRBJ2-7, with 12 bases lining up with TRBD1. Germline V CDR1 and CDR2: MGHRA, YSYEKL. Germline trimming cut 4 bases from V and 7 bases from J; bases unmatched to any gene: 5. The CDR3 is 14 amino acids. The CDR3 DNA reads TGCGCCAGCAGCCCCGGGACAGGGGGCCGGGAGCAGTACTTC. Translating gives CASSPGTGGREQYF.

This clonotype was observed once. CDR3 in DNA: TGTGCCAGCAGCTTTGGACAGGAAAACTATGGCTACACCTTC. Encoded protein: CASSFGQENYGYTF. The chain uses TRBV5-4 and TRBJ1-2; TRBD1 matches at 7 bases. The CDR3 extends over 14 amino acids. V gave up 2 bases and J gave up 2 bases; unmatched junction bases: 3. The V gene's germline CDR1 is SGHNT and CDR2 YYREEE (reference sequence).

The table lists this clonotype with a few counts. The chain has TRBV6-5 and TRBJ2-1, with 8 bases identical to TRBD2. Germline V lookup: CDR1 MNHEY, CDR2 SVGAGI. The J segment lost 5 bases and the V segment lost 3 bases, leaving 15 bases of the junction unmatched. CDR3 size: 18 residues. In nucleotides, the CDR3 is TGTGCCAGCAGTTATTCTGTATCCACGGGGGGGCCAAACAATGAGCAGTTCTTC. Translating gives CASSYSVSTGGPNNEQFF.

On this clonotype: The CDR3 end shows no conserved phenylalanine or tryptophan, and so a read error is likely. The chain has TRBV10-3 and TRBJ2-5; 10 bases are shared with TRBD2. Losses at the gene ends were 3 bases for V and 5 bases for J; bases not matched to a gene: 6. The germline V gene has CDR1 ENHRY and CDR2 SYGVKD. There are 15 residues in the CDR3. The CDR3 is CAISDPWTSGETQYL. CDR3 sequence (DNA): TGTGCCATCAGTGATCCGTGGACTAGCGGCGAGACCCAGTACTTA.

The chain recombines TRBV20-1 with TRBJ2-3; D unclear. This CDR3 has 14 amino acids. V lost 0 bases and J lost 1, with 8 bases in between. CDR1 is DFQATT and CDR2 is SNEGSKA in the germline V gene (reference sequence). The CDR3 DNA sequence: TGCAGTGCTAGAGATCGGATCGGCACAGATACGCAGTATTTT. Translating it yields CSARDRIGTDTQYF.

About this clonotype: One end of the junction varies from germline; a read error may be responsible. In DNA, the CDR3 is TGCAGTGCTAACGACGGGAGGAAAATAGAGACCCTGTACTTC. It translates to CSANDGRKIETLYF. The chain combines TRBV20-1 with TRBJ2-5, with TRBD2 matching 7 bases. This CDR3 has 14 residues. In germline, CDR1 is DFQATT, CDR2 SNEGSKA (reference sequence).

This chain links TRBV12-3 or TRBV12-4 with TRBJ2-5; D might be TRBD1 (5 bases). CDR3 length: 13 amino acids. The ends were cut back, 1 base at V and 6 bases at J, with 9 bases in the middle. The CDR3 here is CASSLGGRKTQYF. The CDR3 DNA reads as TGTGCCAGCAGTTTAGGGGGCAGGAAGACCCAGTACTTC.

The chain has TRBV7-3 and TRBJ2-3; maybe TRBD1 (6 bases). CDR1 is SGHTA, CDR2 FQGTGA, per germline. V was cut by 5 bases and J by 2 bases, with 11 bases left in between. The CDR3 consists of 14 residues. The chain's CDR3 is CASSRGQITDTQYF. The CDR3 DNA is TGTGCCAGCAGCCGCGGACAGATCACAGATACGCAGTATTTT. Variable domain in full (rest from reference TRBV7-3 and TRBJ2-3): GAGVSQTPSNKVTEKGKYVELRCDPISGHTALYWYRQSLGQGPEFLIYFQGTGAADDSGLPNDRFFAVRPEGSVSTLKIQRTERGDSAVYLCASSRGQITDTQYFGPGTRLTVL.

The J gene is TRBJ2-5, the V gene TRBV2; a possible D gene is TRBD1 (6 bases). Trimming removed 4 bases at V and 4 bases at J, with 7 bases between. Germline CDR1 is SNHLY and CDR2 is FYNNEI. This CDR3 has 12 residues. For the CDR3, the DNA is TGTGCCAGCAGTGGGACAGCAGAGACCCAGTACTTC. Translating it yields CASSGTAETQYF. Together with reference TRBV2 and TRBJ2-5, the CDR3 gives the full variable domain: EPEVTQTPSHQVTQMGQEVILRCVPISNHLYFYWYRQILGQKVEFLVSFYNNEISEKSEIFDDQFSVERPDGSNFTLKIRSTKLEDSAMYFCASSGTAETQYFGPGTRLLVL.

Of note for this clonotype: The junction and the germline gene differ at one end; a read error may be behind it. This chain joins TRBV6-1 and TRBJ2-3; the D is unclear. The germline CDR1 and CDR2 sequences are MNHNS and SASEGT. The CDR3 runs 14 residues. CDR3 DNA sequence: TGTGCCAGCAGGCCGGGCCTTAGCAAAGATACGCAGTATTTT. Amino acid sequence: CASRPGLSKDTQYF.

This chain uses TRBV5-4 with TRBJ2-3; the D is unclear. Germline V gene data show CDR1 as SGHNT and CDR2 as YYREEE (reference sequence). V lost 2 bases and J 0 bases, leaving 4 bases between the germline ends. The CDR3 has 13 residues. CDR3 loop: CASSLPSTDTQYF. CDR3 coding DNA: TGTGCCAGCAGCTTACCGAGCACAGATACGCAGTATTTT.

This clonotype has more than one count but fewer than ten. The chain employs TRBV28 and TRBJ1-6; tentatively, D is TRBD1 (6 bases). V lost 8 bases, J lost 7 bases, and 12 bases lay in between. Per the germline V gene, CDR1 is MDHEN and CDR2 is SYDVKM. This CDR3 is built from 13 residues. For the CDR3, the DNA is TGTGCCAGCCTAGACAGGTGGAATTCACCCCTCCACTTT. It codes for CASLDRWNSPLHF.

This clonotype was found a few times. The junction departs from the called germline gene at one end, perhaps through a read error. The chain links TRBV11-2 to TRBJ1-1; maybe TRBD1 (5 bases). This CDR3 contains 13 residues. The V gene's germline CDR1 is SGHAT and CDR2 FQNNGV. The CDR3 sequence is CASSLASAGSVVF. CDR3 DNA sequence: TGTGCCAGCAGCTTAGCCTCGGCAGGGTCGGTGGTCTTT. The complete variable domain, with remaining parts taken from reference TRBV11-2 and TRBJ1-1, reads EAGVAQSPRYKIIEKRQSVAFWCNPISGHATLYWYQQILGQGPKLLIQFQNNGVVDDSQLPKDRFSAERLKGVDSTLKIQPAKLEDSAVYLCASSLASAGSVVFGQGTRLTVV.

This clonotype was recorded only once. This sequence joins TRBV20-1 and TRBJ2-3; no reliable D call. The V and J ends lost 0 bases and 1 base respectively, with 8 bases between them. Germline assignment: CDR1 DFQATT and CDR2 SNEGSKA (reference sequence). The CDR3 loop spans 14 amino acids. The CDR3 sequence is CSARDMLRTDTQYF. The CDR3 bases are TGCAGTGCTAGAGATATGTTGCGCACAGATACGCAGTATTTT.

In its sample, this clonotype was seen a few times. The chain uses TRBV6-1 and TRBJ2-3, with a weak D call TRBD2 (6 bases). The V gene's germline CDR1 is MNHNS and CDR2 SASEGT. Trimming took 9 bases from V and 0 from J, leaving 10 bases between them. The CDR3 loop spans 13 amino acids. The chain's CDR3 is CASGGSSTDTQYF. The CDR3 region has the DNA TGTGCCAGTGGGGGGAGTAGCACAGATACGCAGTATTTT.

The genes are TRBV20-1 and TRBJ2-1, with TRBD2 matching 9 bases. Germline assignment: CDR1 DFQATT and CDR2 SNEGSKA (reference sequence). The CDR3 loop spans 14 amino acids. The V segment lost 3 bases and the J segment 9 bases; nucleotides outside the gene matches: 9. CDR3 bases: TGCAGTGCTAGTGATGTTAGCGGGAGTGGTGAGCAGTTCTTC. This sequence encodes CSASDVSGSGEQFF.

This clonotype showed up just once. This sequence joins TRBV18 and TRBJ2-5; no clear D gene. V lost 0 bases and J lost 0, with 2 bases in between. Germline CDR1 reads KGHSH; CDR2 reads LQKENI. The CDR3 consists of 13 residues. CDR3 bases: TGTGCCAGCTCACCACCCTACCAAGAGACCCAGTACTTC. Residues: CASSPPYQETQYF.

The chain joins TRBV20-1 to TRBJ1-5; TRBD1 matches 9 bases. In germline, CDR1 is DFQATT, CDR2 SNEGSKA (reference sequence). CDR3 length: 13 amino acids. V trimming: 5 bases; J trimming: 4 bases; junction bases outside the gene matches: 3. CDR3 DNA: TGCAGTGCTGGGGACAGGGTGAATCAGCCCCAGCATTTT. It yields the protein CSAGDRVNQPQHF.

V and J are TRBV30 and TRBJ2-3, with 8 bases that match TRBD2. Losses at the gene ends were 0 bases for V and 3 bases for J; bases not matched to a gene: 8. The CDR3 is 16 residues long. The V gene's germline CDR1 is GTSNPN and CDR2 SVGIG (reference sequence). CDR3 loop: CAWSVQKAGETDTQYF. The CDR3 nucleotides are TGTGCCTGGAGTGTACAAAAAGCGGGAGAAACAGATACGCAGTATTTT.

The rearrangement uses TRBV7-2 and TRBJ1-5; tentatively, D is TRBD1 (6 bases). The CDR3 contains 13 residues. The V end was cut by 8 bases, the J end by 4 bases, with 12 bases between. Germline lookup yields CDR1 SGHTA and CDR2 FQGNSA. CDR3 nucleotide sequence: TGTGCCAGCGCCGGACAGCAAAATCAGCCCCAGCATTTT. As protein: CASAGQQNQPQHF.

Only a few counts were recorded for this clonotype. This chain connects TRBV2 to TRBJ2-1; no reliable D call. Germline V lookup: CDR1 SNHLY, CDR2 FYNNEI. Trimming took off 6 bases at V and 5 bases at J, with 11 bases between the two ends. The CDR3 covers 13 residues. The CDR3 region is CASREPLDNEQFF. The CDR3 bases are TGTGCCAGCAGGGAACCCTTGGACAATGAGCAGTTCTTC.

This clonotype was picked up a small number of times. The rearrangement joins TRBV20-1 to TRBJ2-4, with 8 nucleotides matching TRBD1. CDR3 size: 14 residues. The junction had 8 bases not matched to a gene; V was cut back by 4 bases and J by 6 bases. Germline V lookup: CDR1 DFQATT, CDR2 SNEGSKA (reference sequence). CDR3 bases: TGCAGTGCTATCCAGACAGGGGAAAGAAACATTCAGTACTTC. Its protein is CSAIQTGERNIQYF.

This chain connects TRBV5-4 to TRBJ2-5, with D possibly TRBD2 on 5 matching bases. The V gene's germline CDR1 is SGHNT and CDR2 YYREEE (reference sequence). The CDR3 has 15 amino acids. The V gene lost 0 bases and the J gene lost 3 bases, with 12 bases spanning the gap. CDR3 bases: TGTGCCAGCAGCTTGGTACTGGGAGAAAAAGAGACCCAGTACTTC. It specifies CASSLVLGEKETQYF.

This clonotype was seen only a few times. The genes are TRBV6-1 and TRBJ2-2; no definite D call. V was clipped by 10 bases and J by 1 base, with 4 bases between them. This CDR3 is built from 11 residues. Germline assignment: CDR1 MNHNS and CDR2 SASEGT. In nucleotides, the CDR3 is TGTGCCACCAAGAACACCGGGGAGCTGTTTTTT. This encodes CATKNTGELFF.

In this sample, this clonotype turned up once. The chain couples TRBV7-2 to TRBJ2-1, with 8 bases aligning to TRBD1. The J segment lost 5 bases and the V segment lost 1 base, leaving 4 bases of the junction unmatched. The CDR3 sequence is 15 residues long. Germline V gene lookup returns CDR1 SGHTA and CDR2 FQGNSA. The CDR3 sequence: CASSLDRGNHNEQFF. The CDR3 DNA is TGTGCCAGCAGCTTAGACAGGGGGAACCACAATGAGCAGTTCTTC.